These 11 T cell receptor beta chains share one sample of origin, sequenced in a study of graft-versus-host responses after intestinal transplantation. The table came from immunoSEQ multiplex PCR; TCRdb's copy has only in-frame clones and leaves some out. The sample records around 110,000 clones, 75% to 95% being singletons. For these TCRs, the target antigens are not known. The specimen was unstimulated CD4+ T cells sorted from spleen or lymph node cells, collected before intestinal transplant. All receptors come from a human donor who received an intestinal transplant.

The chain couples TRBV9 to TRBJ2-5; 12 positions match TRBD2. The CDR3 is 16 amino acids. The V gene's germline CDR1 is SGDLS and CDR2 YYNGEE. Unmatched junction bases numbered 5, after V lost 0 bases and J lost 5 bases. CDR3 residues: CASSVGASGREETQYF. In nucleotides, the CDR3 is TGTGCCAGCAGCGTAGGAGCTAGCGGGAGGGAGGAGACCCAGTACTTC.

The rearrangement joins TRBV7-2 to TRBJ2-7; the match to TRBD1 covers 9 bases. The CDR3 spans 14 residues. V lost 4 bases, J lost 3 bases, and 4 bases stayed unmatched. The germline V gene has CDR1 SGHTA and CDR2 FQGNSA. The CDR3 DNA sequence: TGTGCCAGCAGCTCCGTGGGACAGGGCTACGAGCAGTACTTC. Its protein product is CASSSVGQGYEQYF. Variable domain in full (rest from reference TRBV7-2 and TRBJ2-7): GAGVSQSPSNKVTEKGKDVELRCDPISGHTALYWYRQSLGQGLEFLIYFQGNSAPDKSGLPSDRFSAERTGGSVSTLTIQRTQQEDSAVYLCASSSVGQGYEQYFGPGTRLTVT.

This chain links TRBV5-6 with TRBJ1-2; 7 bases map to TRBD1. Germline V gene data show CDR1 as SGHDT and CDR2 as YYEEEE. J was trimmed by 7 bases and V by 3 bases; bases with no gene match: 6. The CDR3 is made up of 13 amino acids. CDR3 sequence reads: CASSSDRDSGYTF. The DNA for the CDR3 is TGTGCCAGCAGCTCTGACAGGGACAGTGGCTACACCTTC.

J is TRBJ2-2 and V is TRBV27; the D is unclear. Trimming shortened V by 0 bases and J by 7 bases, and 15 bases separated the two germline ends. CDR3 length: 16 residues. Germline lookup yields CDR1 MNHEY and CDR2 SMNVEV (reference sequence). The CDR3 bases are TGTGCCAGCAGTTTATCGGCGGTAACTAACGGCGGGGAGCTGTTTTTT. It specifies CASSLSAVTNGGELFF.

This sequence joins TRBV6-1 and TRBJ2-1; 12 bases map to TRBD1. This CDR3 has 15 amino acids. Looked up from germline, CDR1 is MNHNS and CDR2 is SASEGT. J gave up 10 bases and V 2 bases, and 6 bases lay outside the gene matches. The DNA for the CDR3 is TGTGCCAGCAGTGAACGGGACAGGGGGCTGGGGGAGCAGTTCTTC. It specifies CASSERDRGLGEQFF.

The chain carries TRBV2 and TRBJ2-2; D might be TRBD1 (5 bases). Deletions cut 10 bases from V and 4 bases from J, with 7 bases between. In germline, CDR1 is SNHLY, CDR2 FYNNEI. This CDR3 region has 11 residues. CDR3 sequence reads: CATGSTGELFF. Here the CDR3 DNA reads TGTGCCACAGGGTCCACCGGGGAGCTGTTTTTT.

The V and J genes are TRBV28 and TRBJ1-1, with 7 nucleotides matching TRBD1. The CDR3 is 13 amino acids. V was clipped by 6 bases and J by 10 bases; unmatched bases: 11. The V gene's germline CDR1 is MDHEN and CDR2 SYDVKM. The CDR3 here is CASSLGTARGAFF. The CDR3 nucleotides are TGTGCCAGCAGCCTAGGGACAGCGAGGGGAGCTTTCTTT.

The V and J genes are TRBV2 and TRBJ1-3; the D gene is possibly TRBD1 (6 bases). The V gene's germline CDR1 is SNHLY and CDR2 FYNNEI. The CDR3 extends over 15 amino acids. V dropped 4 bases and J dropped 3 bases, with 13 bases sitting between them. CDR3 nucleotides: TGTGCCAGCAGTGTAAACAGGGTCTATGGAAACACCATATATTTT. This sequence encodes CASSVNRVYGNTIYF.

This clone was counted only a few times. CDR3 amino acids: CASSVYSSGDYEQYF. The CDR3 DNA is TGTGCCAGCAGCGTCTACTCCAGCGGAGACTACGAGCAGTACTTC. This chain connects TRBV6-5 to TRBJ2-7; D is possibly TRBD2 (5 bases). The CDR3 is 15 amino acids. Germline CDR1 is MNHEY and CDR2 is SVGAGI. Between the trimmed V and J ends, which lost 6 bases and 3 bases, there was a span of 18 bases.

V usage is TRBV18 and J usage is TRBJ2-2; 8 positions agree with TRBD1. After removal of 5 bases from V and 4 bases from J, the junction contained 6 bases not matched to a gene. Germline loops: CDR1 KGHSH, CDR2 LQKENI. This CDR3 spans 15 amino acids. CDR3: CASSADRGSTGELFF. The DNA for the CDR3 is TGTGCCAGCTCAGCCGACAGGGGAAGCACCGGGGAGCTGTTTTTT.

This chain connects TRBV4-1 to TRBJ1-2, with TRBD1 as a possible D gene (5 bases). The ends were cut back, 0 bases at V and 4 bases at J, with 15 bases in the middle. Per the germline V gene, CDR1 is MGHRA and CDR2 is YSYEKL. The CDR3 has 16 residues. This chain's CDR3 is CASSQDRSGGFYGYTF. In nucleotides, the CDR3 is TGCGCCAGCAGCCAAGACCGGAGCGGGGGATTCTATGGCTACACCTTC.